Listed here is a single T cell receptor (beta chain). What it binds is not known. This sample is drawn from a study of T cells in localized non-small cell lung cancer. Here immunoSEQ multiplex PCR was the method, and the copy in TCRdb shows in-frame clones only, minus some. The data contain 70,000 to 90,000 clones, 80% of them singletons. General study results and limits: Because sequencing included only one region (of the tumor), heterogeneity remains possible.

V gave up 6 bases and J gave up 1 base, with 7 bases separating them. Germline assignment: CDR1 SGDLS and CDR2 YYNGEE. The CDR3 spans 13 residues. The material was peripheral blood, obtained before any cancer treatment. The source is a female donor over 55 with stage I lung adenocarcinoma. This chain connects TRBV9 to TRBJ2-2; D is possibly TRBD1 (6 bases). CDR3 bases: TGTGCCAGCAACAGGGAGAACACCGGGGAGCTGTTTTTT. This translates into CASNRENTGELFF.